This TCR beta chain was observed in a study of T cell repertoires in cytomegalovirus infection. In the study overall: It can be stated that public TCR beta signatures indicated CMV infection as well as a matching HLA type. General observations from the study: The cumulative frequency of public TCR beta families identified carriers of CMV plus the relevant HLA. CMV-specific TCR beta clonotypes restricted by HLA-C were the ones dominating the ex vivo response.

TCRdb analysed the reads with MiXCR anew, one entry per CDR3 protein. The sample has tens of thousands of distinct CDR3 sequences; about 4.2% are singletons. This clonotype was observed many times. Its antigen is currently unknown. CDR1 is ENHRY and CDR2 is SYGVKD in the germline V gene. The CDR3 runs to 15 residues. V lost 0 bases, J lost 3 bases, and 1 base stayed unmatched. This chain uses TRBV10-3 with TRBJ2-2, with 7 nucleotides matching TRBD2. Input material: PBMCs. The clonotype comes from a human donor in good health (CMV status not recorded). Some clones in this sample may be carry-over from other donors' samples. The CDR3 DNA sequence: TGTGCCATCAGTGAGTCCCGGGGGGACACCGGGGAGCTGTTTTTT. It encodes CAISESRGDTGELFF.